What follows are 8 T cell receptor beta chains derived from one specimen sequenced in a study of blood T cell repertoires in COVID-19. TCRdb's table, derived via immunoSEQ multiplex PCR, lists solely in-frame clones and lacks some. The sample records fewer than 200,000 clones, around nine tenths being singletons. What was sequenced was peripheral blood. The receptors derive from a woman in her seventies with COVID-19, enrolled during active disease.

This chain's CDR3 is CASSKVLRASGCEQFF. DNA for the CDR3: TGTGCCAGCAGCAAAGTTCTCAGGGCTAGCGGGTGTGAGCAGTTCTTC. The gene calls are TRBV21-1 and TRBJ2-1; the DNA was not compared with TRBD2, the D call given in the table. TRBV21-1 is reported as a pseudogene. The CDR3 spans 16 residues.

The V gene is TRBV5-1, the J gene TRBJ2-7; 10 positions match TRBD1. This CDR3 spans 16 amino acids. Germline CDR1 reads SGHRS; CDR2 reads YFSETQ. Trimming at V came to 3 bases and at J to 0 bases, leaving 6 bases not matched to a gene. The CDR3 loop is CASSSFRDRGSYEQYF. Written as DNA, the CDR3 is TGCGCCAGCAGCTCTTTCCGGGACAGGGGCTCCTACGAGCAGTACTTC. The whole variable domain, remainder taken from reference TRBV5-1 and TRBJ2-7, is KAGVTQTPRYLIKTRGQQVTLSCSPISGHRSVSWYQQTPGQGLQFLFEYFSETQRNKGNFPGRFSGRQFSNSRSEMNVSTLELGDSALYLCASSSFRDRGSYEQYFGPGTRLTVT.

V and J are TRBV18 and TRBJ1-2, with 8 bases identical to TRBD1. There are 14 residues in the CDR3. V shed 4 bases, J shed 3 bases, and the junction held 4 bases outside the gene matches. Germline-derived CDR1 and CDR2 are KGHSH and LQKENI. CDR3 sequence (DNA): TGTGCCAGCTCACGGACAGGGTACGACTATGGCTACACCTTC. Protein: CASSRTGYDYGYTF.

This clone was seen just once. V gene TRBV6-5 combines with J gene TRBJ2-3; tentative D call: TRBD2 (5 bases). In germline, CDR1 is MNHEY, CDR2 SVGAGI. This CDR3 region has 15 residues. V lost 8 bases and J lost 0, with 15 bases in between. The CDR3 DNA reads as TGTGCCAGCTTAGGGCGACTAACAAGCACAGATACGCAGTATTTT. Protein: CASLGRLTSTDTQYF.

This clone was observed a handful of times. The chain links TRBV11-2 to TRBJ1-6, with 12 bases aligning to TRBD1. The V gene's germline CDR1 is SGHAT and CDR2 FQNNGV. With V trimmed by 2 bases and J by 9 bases, 2 bases remained unmatched. This CDR3 is 15 amino acids long. CDR3 protein: CASSLRGQGASPLHF. DNA of the CDR3: TGTGCCAGCAGCTTACGGGGACAGGGGGCTTCACCCCTCCACTTT.

The CDR3 coding sequence is TGTGCCAGCAGCGTAGCGTATACGCAGTATTTT. Protein sequence: CASSVAYTQYF. The chain is built from TRBV3-1 (or the pseudogene TRBV3-2) and TRBJ2-3; TRBD2 might be the D (5 bases). Germline V lookup: CDR1 LGHDT, CDR2 YNNKEL (reference sequence). V lost 5 bases, J lost 7 bases, and 7 bases lay in between. The CDR3 consists of 11 residues.

The chain employs TRBV6-1 and TRBJ1-1, with D possibly being TRBD1 (6 bases). V shed 3 bases and J shed 6 bases, with 11 bases lying between them. Germline V gene lookup returns CDR1 MNHNS and CDR2 SASEGT. This CDR3 contains 13 residues. The CDR3 is CASSDRGGSEAFF. DNA for the CDR3: TGTGCCAGCAGTGACAGGGGAGGGTCTGAAGCTTTCTTT.

The chain is built from TRBV3-1 (or the pseudogene TRBV3-2) and TRBJ1-1; D gene uncertain. Trimming took 5 bases from V and 3 from J, leaving 16 bases between them. Germline V lookup: CDR1 LGHDT, CDR2 YNNKEL (reference sequence). The CDR3 contains 15 residues. CDR3 amino acids: CASSFTAGRDTEAFF. The CDR3 bases are TGTGCCAGCAGCTTCACGGCCGGGCGGGACACTGAAGCTTTCTTT.